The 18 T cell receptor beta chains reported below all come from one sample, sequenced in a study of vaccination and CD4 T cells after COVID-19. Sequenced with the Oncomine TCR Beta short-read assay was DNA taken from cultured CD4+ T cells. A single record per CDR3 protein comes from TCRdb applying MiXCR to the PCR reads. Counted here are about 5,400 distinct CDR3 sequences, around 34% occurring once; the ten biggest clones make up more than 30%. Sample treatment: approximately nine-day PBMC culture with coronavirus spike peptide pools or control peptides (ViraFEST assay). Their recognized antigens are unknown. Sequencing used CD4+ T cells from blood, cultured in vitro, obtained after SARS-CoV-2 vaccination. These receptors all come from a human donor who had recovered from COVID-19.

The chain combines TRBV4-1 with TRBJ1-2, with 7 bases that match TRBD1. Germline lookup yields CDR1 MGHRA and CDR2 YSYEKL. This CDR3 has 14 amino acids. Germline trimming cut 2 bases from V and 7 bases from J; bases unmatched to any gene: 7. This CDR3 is CASSQSQGGLGYTF. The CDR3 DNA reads TGCGCCAGCAGCCAAAGTCAGGGGGGGCTTGGCTACACCTTC.

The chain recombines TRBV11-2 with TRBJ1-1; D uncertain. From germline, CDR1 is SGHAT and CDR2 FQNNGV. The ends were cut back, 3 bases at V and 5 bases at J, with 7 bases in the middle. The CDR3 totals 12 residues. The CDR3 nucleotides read TGTGCCAGCAGCTTCGACGGGACTGAAGCTTTCTTT. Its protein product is CASSFDGTEAFF.

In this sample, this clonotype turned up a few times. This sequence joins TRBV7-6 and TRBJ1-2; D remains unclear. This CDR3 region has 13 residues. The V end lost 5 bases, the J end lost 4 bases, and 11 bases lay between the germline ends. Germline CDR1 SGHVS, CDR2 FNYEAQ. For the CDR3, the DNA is TGTGCCAGCAGCCCGGAGGGAGGCTATGGCTACACCTTC. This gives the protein CASSPEGGYGYTF.

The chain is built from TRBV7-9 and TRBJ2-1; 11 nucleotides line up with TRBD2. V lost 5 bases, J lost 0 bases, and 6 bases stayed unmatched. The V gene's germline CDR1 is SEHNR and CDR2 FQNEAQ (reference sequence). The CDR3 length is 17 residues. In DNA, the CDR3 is TGTGCCAGCAGCCCAAGGACTAGCGGGTACTCCTACAATGAGCAGTTCTTC. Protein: CASSPRTSGYSYNEQFF.

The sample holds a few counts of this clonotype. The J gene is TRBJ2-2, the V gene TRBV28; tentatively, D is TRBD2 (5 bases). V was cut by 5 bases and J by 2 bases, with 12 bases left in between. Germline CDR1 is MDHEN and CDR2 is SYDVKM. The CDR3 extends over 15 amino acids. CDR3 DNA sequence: TGTGCCAGCAGTCTCGGACTCTTTAACACCGGGGAGCTGTTTTTT. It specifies CASSLGLFNTGELFF.

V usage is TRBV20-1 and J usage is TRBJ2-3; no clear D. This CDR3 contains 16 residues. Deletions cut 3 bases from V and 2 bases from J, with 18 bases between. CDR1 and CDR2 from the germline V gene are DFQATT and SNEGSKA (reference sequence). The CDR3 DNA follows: TGCAGTGCTAGCAACGGAGTCCCCTCCAACACAGATACGCAGTATTTT. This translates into CSASNGVPSNTDTQYF.

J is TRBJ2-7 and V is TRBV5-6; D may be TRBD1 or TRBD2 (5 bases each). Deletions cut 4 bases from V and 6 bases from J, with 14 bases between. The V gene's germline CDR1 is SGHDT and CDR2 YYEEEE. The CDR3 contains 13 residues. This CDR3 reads CASSGDRSGEQYF. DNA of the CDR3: TGTGCCAGCAGCGGTGACAGAAGCGGCGAGCAGTACTTC.

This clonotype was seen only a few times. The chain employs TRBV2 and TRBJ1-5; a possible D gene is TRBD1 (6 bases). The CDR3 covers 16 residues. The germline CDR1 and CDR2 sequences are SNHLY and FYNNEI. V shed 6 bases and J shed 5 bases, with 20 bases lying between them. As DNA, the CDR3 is TGTGCCAGCAGCGAGGGGACACTCTCAGGGTATCAGCCCCAGCATTTT. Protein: CASSEGTLSGYQPQHF.

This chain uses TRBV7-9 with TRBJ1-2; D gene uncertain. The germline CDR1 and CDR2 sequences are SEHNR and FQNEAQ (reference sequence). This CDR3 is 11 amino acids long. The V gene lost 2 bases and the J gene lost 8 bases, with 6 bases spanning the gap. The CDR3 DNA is TGTGCCAGCAGCTTAACAGAGGGCTACACCTTC. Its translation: CASSLTEGYTF. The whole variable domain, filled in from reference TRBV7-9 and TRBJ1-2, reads DTGVSQNPRHKITKRGQNVTFRCDPISEHNRLYWYRQTLGQGPEFLTYFQNEAQLEKSRLLSDRFSAERPKGSFSTLEIQRTEQGDSAMYLCASSLTEGYTFGSGTRLTVV.

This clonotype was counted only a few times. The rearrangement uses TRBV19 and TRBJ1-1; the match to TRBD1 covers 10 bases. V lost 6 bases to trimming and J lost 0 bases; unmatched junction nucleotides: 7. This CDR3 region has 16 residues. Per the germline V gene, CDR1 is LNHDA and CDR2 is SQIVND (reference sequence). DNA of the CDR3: TGTGCCAGTAGGCTCGGGACAGGGGTCATGAACACTGAAGCTTTCTTT. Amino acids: CASRLGTGVMNTEAFF.

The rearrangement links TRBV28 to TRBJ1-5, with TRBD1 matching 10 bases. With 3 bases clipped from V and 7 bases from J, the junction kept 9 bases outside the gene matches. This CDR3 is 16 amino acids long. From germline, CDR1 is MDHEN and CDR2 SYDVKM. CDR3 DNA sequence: TGTGCCAGCAGTTTCGATGCGGACAGGGGGGACCAGCCCCAGCATTTT. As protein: CASSFDADRGDQPQHF. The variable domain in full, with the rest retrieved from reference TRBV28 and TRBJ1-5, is DVKVTQSSRYLVKRTGEKVFLECVQDMDHENMFWYRQDPGLGLRLIYFSYDVKMKEKGDIPEGYSVSREKKERFSLILESASTNQTSMYLCASSFDADRGDQPQHFGDGTRLSIL.

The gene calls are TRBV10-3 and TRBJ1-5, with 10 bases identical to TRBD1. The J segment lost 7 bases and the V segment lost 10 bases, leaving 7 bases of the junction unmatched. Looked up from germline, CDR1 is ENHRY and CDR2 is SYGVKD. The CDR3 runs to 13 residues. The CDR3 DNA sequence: TGTGCCACAGGGACAGGGGAAGGGCAGCCCCAGCATTTT. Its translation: CATGTGEGQPQHF.

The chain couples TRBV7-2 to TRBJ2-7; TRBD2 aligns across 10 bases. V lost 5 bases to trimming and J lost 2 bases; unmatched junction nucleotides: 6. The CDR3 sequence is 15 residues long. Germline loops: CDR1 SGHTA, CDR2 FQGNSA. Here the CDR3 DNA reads TGTGCCAGCAGCCCCCCAGCGGGGGGGCCCTACGAGCAGTACTTC. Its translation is CASSPPAGGPYEQYF.

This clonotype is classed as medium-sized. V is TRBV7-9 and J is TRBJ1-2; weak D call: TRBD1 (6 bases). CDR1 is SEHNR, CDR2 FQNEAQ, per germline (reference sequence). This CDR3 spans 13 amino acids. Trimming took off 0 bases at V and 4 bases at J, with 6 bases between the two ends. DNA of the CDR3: TGTGCCAGCAGCTTAGCAGGGGGCTATGGCTACACCTTC. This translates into CASSLAGGYGYTF.

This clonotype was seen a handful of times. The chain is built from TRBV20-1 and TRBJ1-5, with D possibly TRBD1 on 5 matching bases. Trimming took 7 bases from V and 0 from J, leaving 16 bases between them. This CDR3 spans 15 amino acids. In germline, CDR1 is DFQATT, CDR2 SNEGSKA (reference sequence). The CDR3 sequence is CSDAGTDYSNQPQHF. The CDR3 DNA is TGCAGTGATGCCGGGACGGATTATAGCAATCAGCCCCAGCATTTT.

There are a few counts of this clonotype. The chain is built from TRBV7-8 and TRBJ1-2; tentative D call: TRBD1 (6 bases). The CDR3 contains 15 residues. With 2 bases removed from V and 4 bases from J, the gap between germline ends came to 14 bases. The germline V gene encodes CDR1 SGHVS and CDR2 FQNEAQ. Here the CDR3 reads CASSLRLGGAYGYTF. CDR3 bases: TGTGCCAGCAGCTTACGGTTGGGGGGGGCCTATGGCTACACCTTC.

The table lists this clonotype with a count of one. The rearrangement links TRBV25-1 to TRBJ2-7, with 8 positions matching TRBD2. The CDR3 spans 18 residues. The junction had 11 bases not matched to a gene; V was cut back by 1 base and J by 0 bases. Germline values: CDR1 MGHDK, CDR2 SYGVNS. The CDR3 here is CASSEFGGGRDPSYEQYF. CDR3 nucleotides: TGTGCCAGCAGTGAATTCGGGGGGGGCCGAGACCCCTCCTACGAGCAGTACTTC.

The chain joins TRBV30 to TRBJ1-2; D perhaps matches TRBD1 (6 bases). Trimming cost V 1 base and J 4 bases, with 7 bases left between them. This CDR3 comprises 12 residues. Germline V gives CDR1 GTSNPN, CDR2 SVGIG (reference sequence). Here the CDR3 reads CAWSAGAYGYTF. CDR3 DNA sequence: TGTGCCTGGAGTGCAGGGGCCTATGGCTACACCTTC.